Reported below is one TCR beta chain. This entry comes from a study of blood T cell repertoires in COVID-19. Across the study: PBMCs, B-cell-depleted T cells, or T cells provided the cDNA or gDNA that made up the material.

The trim removed 4 bases at V and 7 bases at J, leaving 6 bases unmatched. Germline assignment: CDR1 SNHLY and CDR2 FYNNEI. This CDR3 spans 15 amino acids. In the original processing: It was from reference gene primer amplification that nucleated cell counts were estimated. The assay was immunoSEQ multiplex PCR, and TCRdb's table has in-frame clones only and misses some. V and J calls and clone size are given by that table; D and trimming were obtained from the DNA. The table lists 200,000 to 300,000 clones, about 90% of them singletons. The rearrangement links TRBV2 to TRBJ1-4, with 10 bases fitting TRBD1. The material sequenced was peripheral blood. The TCR originated in a woman between 45 and 60 years old with acute or convalescent COVID-19. The CDR3 DNA is TGTGCCAGCAGTGGACAGGGGGCACGGAGTGAAAAACTGTTTTTT. Protein sequence: CASSGQGARSEKLFF.